This TCR beta chain appears in the sequencing data of a study of T cell repertoires in cytomegalovirus infection. Background on the study: Public TCR beta signatures were indicative of both CMV infection and a matching HLA type.

TCRdb called the reads again in MiXCR, with one record for every CDR3 protein. The sample holds 150,000 to 200,000 distinct CDR3 sequences, about 15% seen once. At least ten counts were recorded for this clonotype. What it binds is unknown. The CDR3 covers 13 residues. V was clipped by 10 bases and J by 4 bases, with 16 bases between them. Study observations and caveats: HLA-C-restricted, CMV-specific TCR beta clonotypes were dominant ex vivo.

This TCR derives from a human donor in good health (CMV status not recorded). Some clones in this sample may be carry-over from other donors' samples. The sample taken for sequencing was PBMCs. J is TRBJ1-2 and V is TRBV12-3 or TRBV12-4, with D unclear. Here the CDR3 DNA reads TGTGCCACCTACTCTGGCACTCCCTATGGCTACACCTTC. Translated: CATYSGTPYGYTF.